This entry lists 28 T cell receptor beta chains sequenced from one sample in a study of blood T cell repertoires in COVID-19. Generated by immunoSEQ multiplex PCR, the TCRdb table keeps only in-frame clones and is missing some. The sample lists around 200,000 clones; about nine tenths were seen once. The specimen sequenced was peripheral blood. The source of these receptors is a man between 18 and 29 years old with active or convalescent COVID-19.

J is TRBJ1-5 and V is TRBV30, with TRBD1 identical over 9 bases. The length of the CDR3 is 14 residues. The V gene's germline CDR1 is GTSNPN and CDR2 SVGIG (reference sequence). V gave up 3 bases and J gave up 4 bases; unmatched junction bases: 4. The CDR3 DNA sequence: TGTGCCTGGAGCCGGGACAGGGAAAATCAGCCCCAGCATTTT. This gives the protein CAWSRDRENQPQHF.

The chain carries TRBV9 and TRBJ2-7, with a weak D call TRBD1 (6 bases). Trimming took off 0 bases at V and 4 bases at J, with 11 bases between the two ends. The CDR3 has 14 residues. Germline V gene sequence: CDR1 SGDLS, CDR2 YYNGEE. The CDR3 DNA sequence: TGTGCCAGCAGCGTAGGACAGGAGCCTTACGAGCAGTACTTC. Amino acid sequence: CASSVGQEPYEQYF.

The chain has TRBV25-1 and TRBJ2-2, with 7 positions matching TRBD1. Unmatched junction bases numbered 8, after V lost 6 bases and J lost 7 bases. The germline V gene has CDR1 MGHDK and CDR2 SYGVNS. The CDR3 has 14 amino acids. The CDR3, as DNA: TGTGCCAGCAGGATGCAGGGGGATAGCGGGGAGCTGTTTTTT. Residues: CASRMQGDSGELFF.

The chain has TRBV7-9 and TRBJ2-3, with a tentative D call TRBD2 (6 bases). The CDR3 contains 13 residues. The germline V gene encodes CDR1 SEHNR and CDR2 FQNEAQ (reference sequence). V lost 1 base to trimming and J lost 8 bases, with 10 bases between them. CDR3 DNA sequence: TGTGCCAGCAGCTTAGAAGGAGGGGTTACGCAGTATTTT. The encoded protein is CASSLEGGVTQYF.

This clone was detected a few times. This chain uses TRBV4-3 with TRBJ1-4; D is perhaps TRBD1 (6 bases). Per the germline V gene, CDR1 is LGHNA and CDR2 is YSLEER. The CDR3 extends over 14 amino acids. V was clipped by 4 bases and J by 10 bases, with 16 bases between them. CDR3: CASSPSGGRGKLFF. CDR3 nucleotides: TGCGCCAGCAGCCCCAGCGGGGGCAGGGGAAAACTGTTTTTT.

The chain couples TRBV2 to TRBJ1-2, with D possibly TRBD1 on 6 matching bases. There are 16 residues in the CDR3. The germline V gene encodes CDR1 SNHLY and CDR2 FYNNEI. The V end was cut by 0 bases, the J end by 4 bases, with 15 bases between. In nucleotides, the CDR3 is TGTGCCAGCAGTGAAGCGCTTCAGGGGACAATCTATGGCTACACCTTC. Amino acids: CASSEALQGTIYGYTF.

The chain couples TRBV5-1 to TRBJ1-2, with D perhaps matching TRBD1 (5 bases). Looked up from germline, CDR1 is SGHRS and CDR2 is YFSETQ. The V gene lost 1 base and the J gene lost 2 bases, with 9 bases spanning the gap. The CDR3 covers 14 residues. The CDR3 here is CASSLSPGNYGYTF. DNA for the CDR3: TGCGCCAGCAGCTTGTCTCCAGGGAACTATGGCTACACCTTC.

J is TRBJ2-2 and V is TRBV7-2; D may be TRBD1 (5 bases). CDR3 length: 16 residues. From germline, CDR1 is SGHTA and CDR2 FQGNSA. Trimming pared 0 bases from V and 5 bases from J, leaving 13 bases between. The CDR3, as DNA: TGTGCCAGCAGCTTAGCGCTCAGGGTTGCGACCGGGGAGCTGTTTTTT. Translation: CASSLALRVATGELFF.

CDR3 region: CAKGRGGILNYGYTF. DNA of the CDR3: TGCGCCAAGGGGAGGGGGGGAATCCTTAACTATGGCTACACCTTC. This rearrangement joins TRBV10-1 to TRBJ1-2, with D possibly matching TRBD1 (6 bases). CDR1 is WNHNN and CDR2 is SYGVQD in the germline V gene (reference sequence). There are 15 residues in the CDR3. V dropped 10 bases and J dropped 1 base, with 19 bases sitting between them.

On this clone: This specimen includes other DNA sequences encoding the same CDR3. The V and J genes are TRBV19 and TRBJ1-2; D possibly corresponds to TRBD1 (6 bases). Germline loops: CDR1 LNHDA, CDR2 SQIVND (reference sequence). Trimming left V 5 bases short and J 3 bases short, with 7 bases between. This CDR3 has 12 amino acids. The CDR3 bases are TGTGCCAGTAGTCCAGGGGACTATGGCTACACCTTC. Residues: CASSPGDYGYTF.

The chain links TRBV6-1 to TRBJ2-7, with D tentatively TRBD2 (6 bases). CDR3 length: 14 amino acids. Between the trimmed V and J ends, which lost 1 base and 1 base, there was a span of 8 bases. CDR1 MNHNS and CDR2 SASEGT come from the germline V gene. The CDR3 region is CASSEVGGSYEQYF. Here the CDR3 DNA reads TGTGCCAGCAGTGAAGTGGGGGGATCCTACGAGCAGTACTTC.

The CDR3 reads CASGPPGEKLFF. As DNA, the CDR3 is TGTGCCAGCGGCCCCCCGGGTGAAAAACTGTTTTTT. The chain employs TRBV28 and TRBJ1-4; D ambiguous. CDR1 MDHEN and CDR2 SYDVKM come from the germline V gene. This CDR3 is built from 12 residues. The ends were cut back, 8 bases at V and 7 bases at J, with 11 bases in the middle.

V gene TRBV30 combines with J gene TRBJ1-2; TRBD1 aligns across 8 bases. The CDR3 covers 13 residues. The germline gives CDR1 GTSNPN, CDR2 SVGIG (reference sequence). With V trimmed by 3 bases and J by 5 bases, 5 bases remained unmatched. The CDR3 loop reads CAWSADRGYGYTF. The CDR3 DNA reads as TGTGCCTGGAGCGCCGACAGGGGATATGGCTACACCTTC.

This chain connects TRBV12-3 or TRBV12-4 to TRBJ1-1; D not resolved. The germline V and J ends were trimmed by 5 bases and 1 base, with 5 bases remaining between them. The CDR3 runs 12 residues. CDR3 amino acids: CASSTWNTEAFF. The CDR3 DNA is TGTGCCAGCAGTACATGGAACACTGAAGCTTTCTTT.

This chain uses TRBV11-2 with TRBJ2-3, with a weak D call TRBD2 (5 bases). Germline V gene sequence: CDR1 SGHAT, CDR2 FQNNGV. The V end was cut by 7 bases, the J end by 3 bases, with 26 bases between. The CDR3 sequence is 18 residues long. CDR3 region: CASTTFWGYWERTDTQYF. As DNA, the CDR3 is TGTGCCAGCACCACGTTCTGGGGATATTGGGAGAGGACAGATACGCAGTATTTT.

V is TRBV19 and J is TRBJ2-5; 13 positions match TRBD2. The CDR3 covers 16 residues. Germline V gene sequence: CDR1 LNHDA, CDR2 SQIVND (reference sequence). V was pared by 3 bases and J by 5 bases, with 6 bases of the junction left unmatched. The CDR3 bases are TGTGCCAGTAGTATGACTAGCGGGAGGATCTGGGAGACCCAGTACTTC. This sequence encodes CASSMTSGRIWETQYF.

The chain carries TRBV5-6 and TRBJ1-2, with unresolved D. Germline V gives CDR1 SGHDT, CDR2 YYEEEE. V lost 0 bases to trimming and J lost 5 bases, with 11 bases between them. There are 14 residues in the CDR3. The CDR3: CASSLGWAGYGYTF. In nucleotides, the CDR3 is TGTGCCAGCAGCTTGGGGTGGGCGGGGTATGGCTACACCTTC.

The chain combines TRBV30 with TRBJ1-2; D perhaps matches TRBD1 (5 bases). CDR3 size: 13 residues. The germline V gene encodes CDR1 GTSNPN and CDR2 SVGIG (reference sequence). V lost 1 base, J lost 2 bases, and 8 bases lay in between. This chain's CDR3 is CAWSEGKNYGYTF. The CDR3 DNA is TGTGCCTGGAGTGAGGGGAAAAACTATGGCTACACCTTC.

This clone was detected a few times. This sequence joins TRBV7-9 and TRBJ2-1; D remains unclear. The V end lost 0 bases, the J end lost 8 bases, and 14 bases lay between the germline ends. The CDR3 contains 15 residues. Per germline, CDR1 SEHNR and CDR2 FQNEAQ (reference sequence). The CDR3 coding sequence is TGTGCCAGCAGCTTAGCGCTCCGGTCTCGCGATGAGCAGTTCTTC. Translation gives CASSLALRSRDEQFF.

The chain uses TRBV3-1 (or the pseudogene TRBV3-2) and TRBJ1-2; tentative D call: TRBD1 (6 bases). The germline gives CDR1 LGHDT, CDR2 YNNKEL (reference sequence). The CDR3 runs to 16 residues. Trimming took 4 bases from V and 0 from J, leaving 15 bases between them. CDR3 loop: CASSPPGTLANYGYTF. The CDR3 DNA follows: TGTGCCAGCAGCCCCCCTGGGACACTAGCTAACTATGGCTACACCTTC.

CDR3 residues: CASSLGTVNTEAFF. CDR3 DNA sequence: TGTGCCAGCAGCTTAGGGACAGTGAACACTGAAGCTTTCTTT. V and J are TRBV11-2 and TRBJ1-1; TRBD1 might be the D (6 bases). Germline CDR1 and CDR2: SGHAT and FQNNGV. This CDR3 is 14 amino acids long. V was pared by 1 base and J by 0 bases, with 6 bases between.

The V and J genes are TRBV11-2 and TRBJ2-7; a possible D gene is TRBD2 (5 bases). CDR1 and CDR2 from the germline V gene are SGHAT and FQNNGV. Trimming shortened V by 5 bases and J by 0 bases, and 11 bases separated the two germline ends. This CDR3 comprises 14 residues. Here the CDR3 DNA reads TGTGCCAGCAGCAGAGGGTCGGGCTCCTACGAGCAGTACTTC. This translates into CASSRGSGSYEQYF. The variable domain in full, with the rest retrieved from reference TRBV11-2 and TRBJ2-7, is EAGVAQSPRYKIIEKRQSVAFWCNPISGHATLYWYQQILGQGPKLLIQFQNNGVVDDSQLPKDRFSAERLKGVDSTLKIQPAKLEDSAVYLCASSRGSGSYEQYFGPGTRLTVT.

The chain carries TRBV5-1 and TRBJ2-5, with TRBD2 identical over 13 bases. J lost 4 bases, V lost 0 bases, and 3 bases had no gene match. This CDR3 has 16 residues. The germline V gene encodes CDR1 SGHRS and CDR2 YFSETQ. The CDR3 is CASSLVGLAGRETQYF. In nucleotides, the CDR3 is TGCGCCAGCAGCTTGGTGGGACTAGCGGGACGAGAGACCCAGTACTTC.

The chain combines TRBV5-1 with TRBJ2-5, with 9 bases lining up with TRBD2. V shed 2 bases, J shed 5 bases, and the junction held 7 bases outside the gene matches. The CDR3 loop spans 15 amino acids. Germline CDR1 and CDR2: SGHRS and YFSETQ. Here the CDR3 reads CASSFLAGREETQYF. The CDR3 DNA sequence: TGCGCCAGCAGCTTCCTAGCGGGACGTGAGGAGACCCAGTACTTC.

CDR3 residues: CASSYSRMGGTEAFF. In nucleotides, the CDR3 is TGTGCCAGCAGTTACTCGCGGATGGGGGGCACTGAAGCTTTCTTT. This chain connects TRBV6-5 to TRBJ1-1; weak D call: TRBD1 (5 bases). Germline V gene lookup returns CDR1 MNHEY and CDR2 SVGAGI. CDR3 length: 15 amino acids. Deletions cut 0 bases from V and 4 bases from J, with 12 bases between.

Concerning this clone itself: This clone may be a read error of a much larger clone one base away. Other DNA sequences from this sample encode an identical CDR3 as well. The genes are TRBV6-4 and TRBJ2-3; TRBD1 matches at 8 bases. This CDR3 region has 14 residues. The V gene's germline CDR1 is MRHNA and CDR2 SNTAGT. With 0 bases clipped from V and 4 bases from J, the junction kept 0 bases outside the gene matches. The CDR3 sequence is CASSDSQGADTQYF. The DNA of the CDR3 is TGTGCCAGCAGTGACTCACAGGGGGCAGATACGCAGTATTTT.

This clone showed up just a few times. The chain joins TRBV21-1 to TRBJ2-1; the D call TRBD2 from the table was never checked on the DNA. TRBV21-1 is annotated as a pseudogene. This CDR3 contains 17 residues. The CDR3 is CASSKTLITSGRNEQFF. The CDR3 bases are TGTGCCAGCAGCAAAACGCTTATAACTAGCGGGAGGAATGAGCAGTTCTTC.

This clone was seen once. The chain combines TRBV4-3 with TRBJ2-3, with D perhaps TRBD1 (6 bases). The CDR3 has 15 amino acids. The germline V gene has CDR1 LGHNA and CDR2 YSLEER. The V gene lost 4 bases and the J gene lost 1 base, with 12 bases spanning the gap. The CDR3 DNA follows: TGCGCCAGCAGCCCCAGGGCAGGGGGCACAGATACGCAGTATTTT. Translation gives CASSPRAGGTDTQYF.